Following are 13 T cell receptor beta chains from one sample sequenced in a study of blood T cell repertoires in COVID-19. Assay used: immunoSEQ multiplex PCR; TCRdb lists only in-frame clones, some missing. Among over 250,000 clones, just under 90% were seen once, and the ten largest hold around 5.8%. Sequenced sample: peripheral blood. The receptor source for this set is a woman in her forties or fifties with COVID-19, enrolled during active disease.

The V call is TRBV4-3, the J call TRBJ2-1; D is possibly TRBD2 (5 bases). The V gene lost 0 bases and the J gene lost 0 bases, with 12 bases spanning the gap. In germline, CDR1 is LGHNA, CDR2 YSLEER. CDR3 size: 17 residues. The CDR3 spells CASSQETVAYSYNEQFF. The CDR3 DNA is TGCGCCAGCAGCCAAGAAACGGTAGCGTACTCCTACAATGAGCAGTTCTTC.

This clone was detected once. The V and J genes are TRBV29-1 and TRBJ2-7; 9 positions agree with TRBD1. This CDR3 has 14 amino acids. Germline CDR1 reads SQVTM; CDR2 reads ANQGSEA. V was pared by 4 bases and J by 4 bases, with 8 bases of the junction left unmatched. The CDR3 here is CSVAGGQGRYEQYF. CDR3 coding DNA: TGCAGCGTTGCAGGGGGACAGGGTCGGTACGAGCAGTACTTC.

V is TRBV5-1 and J is TRBJ1-5, with TRBD1 matching over 7 bases. CDR3 size: 16 residues. V shed 4 bases and J 5 bases; nucleotides not matched to a gene: 12. The germline gives CDR1 SGHRS, CDR2 YFSETQ. CDR3 sequence reads: CASSPGVGQHYQPQHF. The DNA for the CDR3 is TGCGCCAGCAGCCCCGGGGTGGGACAGCACTATCAGCCCCAGCATTTT.

This chain joins TRBV30 and TRBJ1-4, with a tentative D call TRBD1 (5 bases). CDR1 and CDR2 (germline): GTSNPN, SVGIG (reference sequence). This CDR3 is 13 amino acids long. Deletions cut 3 bases from V and 8 bases from J, with 13 bases between. The CDR3 DNA reads TGTGCCTGGAGCGGGGACTCATCAGAAAAACTGTTTTTT. Translating gives CAWSGDSSEKLFF.

The V and J genes are TRBV19 and TRBJ2-1; no definite D call. The germline V gene encodes CDR1 LNHDA and CDR2 SQIVND (reference sequence). CDR3 length: 13 residues. The germline V and J ends were trimmed by 2 bases and 7 bases, with 9 bases remaining between them. The CDR3: CASSISAGNEQFF. The DNA of the CDR3 is TGTGCCAGTAGTATATCTGCCGGGAATGAGCAGTTCTTC.

The genes are TRBV10-3 and TRBJ2-3; 7 nucleotides match TRBD2. Germline V lookup: CDR1 ENHRY, CDR2 SYGVKD. The CDR3 spans 15 residues. Unmatched junction bases numbered 4, after V lost 4 bases and J lost 0 bases. CDR3 protein: CAISGNSGSTDTQYF. The DNA of the CDR3 is TGTGCCATCAGTGGAAATAGCGGGAGCACAGATACGCAGTATTTT.

The chain recombines TRBV9 with TRBJ1-4; D unclear. Germline V CDR1 and CDR2: SGDLS, YYNGEE. Trimming removed 0 bases from V and 5 bases from J, with 14 bases in between. This CDR3 has 16 residues. CDR3 coding DNA: TGTGCCAGCAGCGTAGATGCGGCAATCCAGAATGAAAAACTGTTTTTT. Encoded protein: CASSVDAAIQNEKLFF.

This clone has a single count. DNA for the CDR3: TGCGCCAGCAGCCGAGGTCCGGCGGGGGAAGAGACCCAGTACTTC. As protein: CASSRGPAGEETQYF. The chain couples TRBV5-1 to TRBJ2-5, with 7 bases that match TRBD2. CDR3 length: 15 amino acids. The J segment lost 3 bases and the V segment lost 4 bases, leaving 9 bases of the junction unmatched. The germline gives CDR1 SGHRS, CDR2 YFSETQ.

The J gene is TRBJ2-7, the V gene TRBV6-2 or TRBV6-3; the match to TRBD2 covers 10 bases. Trimming cost V 2 bases and J 0 bases; bases outside gene matches: 4. The germline gives CDR1 MNHEY, CDR2 SVGEGT. The CDR3 covers 16 residues. As DNA, the CDR3 is TGTGCCAGCAGTTACGGGAGCGGGAGGGCCTCCTACGAGCAGTACTTC. This gives the protein CASSYGSGRASYEQYF.

The chain is built from TRBV3-1 (or the pseudogene TRBV3-2) and TRBJ2-6; TRBD1 might be the D (6 bases). This CDR3 is built from 18 residues. The V end was cut by 3 bases, the J end by 1 base, with 16 bases between. The germline V gene encodes CDR1 LGHDT and CDR2 YNNKEL (reference sequence). This CDR3 reads CASSHDRWIPSGANVLTF. CDR3 nucleotides: TGTGCCAGCAGCCACGACAGGTGGATACCTTCTGGGGCCAACGTCCTGACTTTC.

This rearrangement joins TRBV18 to TRBJ2-5; possibly TRBD1 for D (6 bases). Per the germline V gene, CDR1 is KGHSH and CDR2 is LQKENI. This CDR3 has 14 amino acids. Trimming took 1 base from V and 2 from J, leaving 8 bases between them. This chain's CDR3 is CASSPLGQQETQYF. Here the CDR3 DNA reads TGTGCCAGCTCACCACTAGGACAGCAAGAGACCCAGTACTTC.

This chain connects TRBV28 to TRBJ1-1, with TRBD1 as a possible D gene (6 bases). Trimming took off 2 bases at V and 4 bases at J, with 11 bases between the two ends. Per germline, CDR1 MDHEN and CDR2 SYDVKM. The length of the CDR3 is 14 residues. CDR3 DNA: TGTGCCAGCAGTTTAAGTCAGGGGAGCACTGAAGCTTTCTTT. This gives the protein CASSLSQGSTEAFF.

This chain uses TRBV6-6 with TRBJ2-7; 11 nucleotides line up with TRBD2. Germline V gene sequence: CDR1 MNHNY, CDR2 SVGAGI (reference sequence). The CDR3 is made up of 13 amino acids. The V segment lost 5 bases and the J segment 6 bases; nucleotides outside the gene matches: 3. The CDR3 DNA sequence: TGTGCCAGCAGTATAGCGGGAGGGAGCGAGCAGTACTTC. Translating gives CASSIAGGSEQYF.